This T cell receptor beta chain was observed in a study of T cell changes during pregnancy in multiple sclerosis. CDR3 size: 13 residues. Germline trimming cut 7 bases from V and 4 bases from J; bases unmatched to any gene: 3. CDR1 is LNHDA, CDR2 SQIVND, per germline (reference sequence). Measured with immunoSEQ multiplex PCR; TCRdb has only the in-frame clones, and not every one. Of roughly 72,000 clones detected, around nine tenths appear once; the ten largest clones hold approximately 0.2%. The source is a female donor with multiple sclerosis, enrolled in a pregnancy study. Sample: CD4+ T cells from peripheral blood mononuclear cells, taken before pregnancy. V and J are TRBV19 and TRBJ1-1; 10 bases are shared with TRBD1. This CDR3 is CASMDRGTTEAFF. DNA for the CDR3: TGTGCCAGTATGGACAGGGGGACCACTGAAGCTTTCTTT.